The entry below describes one TCR beta chain. Its antigen remains unknown. Its ends do not fully match the called genes, so a read error is possible. This sample stems from a study of blood T cells in healthy people across ages. CDR3 length: 13 amino acids. Germline V CDR1 and CDR2: MNHEY, SVGAGI. It was with a sample-barcoded 5' primer and a J-beta primer mix that a second PCR of roughly 7 to 12 cycles was run. Every molecule of cDNA carried a tag from a template-switch adaptor with 12 random nucleotides. TCRdb reanalysed the 5' RACE reads using MiXCR and keeps one entry per CDR3 protein. The sample comprises under 2,000,000 distinct CDR3 sequences, around 48% of which are singletons, and 2.1% rests with the top ten. Study-wide results and caveats: More naive CD4+ cells and higher diversity marked long-lived donors relative to aged donors. Roughly linearly, TCR beta diversity per million T cells fell as age increased. The diversity estimates, figures obtained from one million T cells, were considered underestimates.

The source material was blood. This sequence originates from a woman in her thirties or forties in good health. The gene calls are TRBV6-5 and TRBJ1-5; D uncertain. CDR3 sequence (DNA): TGTGCCAACAGTGCTTATAGCAATCAGCCCCAGCATTTT. Its protein product is CANSAYSNQPQHF.